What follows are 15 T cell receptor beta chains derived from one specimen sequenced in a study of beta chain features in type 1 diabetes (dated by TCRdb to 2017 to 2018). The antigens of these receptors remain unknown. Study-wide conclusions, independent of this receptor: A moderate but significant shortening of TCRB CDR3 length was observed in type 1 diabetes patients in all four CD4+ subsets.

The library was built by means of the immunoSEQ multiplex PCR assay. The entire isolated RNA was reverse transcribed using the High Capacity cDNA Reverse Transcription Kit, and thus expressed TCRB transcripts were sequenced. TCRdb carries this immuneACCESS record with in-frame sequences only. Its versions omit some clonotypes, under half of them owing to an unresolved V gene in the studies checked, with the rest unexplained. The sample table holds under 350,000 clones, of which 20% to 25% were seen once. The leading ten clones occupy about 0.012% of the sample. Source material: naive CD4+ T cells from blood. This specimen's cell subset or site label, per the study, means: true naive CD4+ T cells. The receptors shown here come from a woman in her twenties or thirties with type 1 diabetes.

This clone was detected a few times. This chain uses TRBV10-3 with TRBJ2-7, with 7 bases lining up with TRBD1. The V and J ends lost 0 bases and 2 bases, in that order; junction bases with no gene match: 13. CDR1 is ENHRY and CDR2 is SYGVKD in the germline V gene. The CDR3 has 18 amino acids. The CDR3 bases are TGTGCCATCAGTGAGTCCATAACACCGGGACAGACCACCTACGAGCAGTACTTC. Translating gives CAISESITPGQTTYEQYF.

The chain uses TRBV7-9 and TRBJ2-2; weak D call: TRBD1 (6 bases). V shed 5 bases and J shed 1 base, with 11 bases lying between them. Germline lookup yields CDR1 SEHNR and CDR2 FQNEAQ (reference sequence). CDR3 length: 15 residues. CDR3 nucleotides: TGTGCCAGCAGCCCCGACAGGCTGAACACCGGGGAGCTGTTTTTT. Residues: CASSPDRLNTGELFF. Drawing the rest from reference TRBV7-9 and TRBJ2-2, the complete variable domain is DTGVSQNPRHKITKRGQNVTFRCDPISEHNRLYWYRQTLGQGPEFLTYFQNEAQLEKSRLLSDRFSAERPKGSFSTLEIQRTEQGDSAMYLCASSPDRLNTGELFFGEGSRLTVL.

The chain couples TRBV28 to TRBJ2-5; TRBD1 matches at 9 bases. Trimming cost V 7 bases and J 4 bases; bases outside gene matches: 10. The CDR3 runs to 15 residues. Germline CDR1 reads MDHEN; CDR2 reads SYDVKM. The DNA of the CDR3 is TGTGCCAGCAATATCCCGGGACAGGGTAGAGAGACCCAGTACTTC. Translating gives CASNIPGQGRETQYF.

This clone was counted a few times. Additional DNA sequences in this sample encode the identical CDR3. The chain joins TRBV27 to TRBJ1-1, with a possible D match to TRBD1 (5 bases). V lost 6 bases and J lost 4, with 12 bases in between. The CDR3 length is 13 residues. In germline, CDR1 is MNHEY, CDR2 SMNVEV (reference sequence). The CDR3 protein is CASSLGGGTEAFF. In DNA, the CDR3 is TGTGCCAGCAGCCTTGGGGGGGGCACTGAAGCTTTCTTT.

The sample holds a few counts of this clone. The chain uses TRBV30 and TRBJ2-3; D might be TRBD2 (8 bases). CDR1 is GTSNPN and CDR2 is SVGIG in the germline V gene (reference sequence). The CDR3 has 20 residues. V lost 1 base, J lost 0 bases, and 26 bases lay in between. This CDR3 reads CAWSATAEGAGGYSTDTQYF. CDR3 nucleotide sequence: TGTGCCTGGAGTGCGACAGCGGAGGGGGCGGGAGGATATAGCACAGATACGCAGTATTTT. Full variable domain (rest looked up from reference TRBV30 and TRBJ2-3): SQTIHQWPATLVQPVGSPLSLECTVEGTSNPNLYWYRQAAGRGLQLLFYSVGIGQISSEVPQNLSASRPQDRQFILSSKKLLLSDSGFYLCAWSATAEGAGGYSTDTQYFGPGTRLTVL.

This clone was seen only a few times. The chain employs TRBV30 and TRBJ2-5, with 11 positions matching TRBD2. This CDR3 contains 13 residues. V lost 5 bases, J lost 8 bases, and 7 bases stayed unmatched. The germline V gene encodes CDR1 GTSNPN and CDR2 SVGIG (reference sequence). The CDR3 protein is CAWGLGTSGTQYF. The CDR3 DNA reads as TGTGCCTGGGGCCTAGGGACTAGCGGCACCCAGTACTTC.

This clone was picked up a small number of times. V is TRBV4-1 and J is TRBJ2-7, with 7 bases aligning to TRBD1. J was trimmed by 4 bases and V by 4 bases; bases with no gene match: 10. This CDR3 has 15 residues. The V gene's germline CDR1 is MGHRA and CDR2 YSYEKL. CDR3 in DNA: TGCGCCAGCAGCCCAGGTCCGGGGACAGATTACGAGCAGTACTTC. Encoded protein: CASSPGPGTDYEQYF.

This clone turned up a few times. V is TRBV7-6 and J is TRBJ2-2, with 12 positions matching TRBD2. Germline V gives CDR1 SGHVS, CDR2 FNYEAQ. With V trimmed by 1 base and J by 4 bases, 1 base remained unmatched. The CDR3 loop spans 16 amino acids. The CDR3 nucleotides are TGTGCCAGCAGCTTAGTACTAGCGGGAGGCACCGGGGAGCTGTTTTTT. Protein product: CASSLVLAGGTGELFF.

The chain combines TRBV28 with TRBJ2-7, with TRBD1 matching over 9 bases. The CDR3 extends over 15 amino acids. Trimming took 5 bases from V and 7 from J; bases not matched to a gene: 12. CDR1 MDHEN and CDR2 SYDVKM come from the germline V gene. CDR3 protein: CASSTPGQGPREQYF. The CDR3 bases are TGTGCCAGCAGTACGCCGGGACAGGGCCCTCGGGAGCAGTACTTC.

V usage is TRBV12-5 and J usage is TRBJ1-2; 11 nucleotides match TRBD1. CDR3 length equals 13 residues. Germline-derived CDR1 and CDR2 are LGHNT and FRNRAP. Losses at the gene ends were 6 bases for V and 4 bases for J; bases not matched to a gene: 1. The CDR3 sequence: CASGDRGLYGYTF. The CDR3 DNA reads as TGTGCTAGTGGGGACAGGGGGCTCTATGGCTACACCTTC. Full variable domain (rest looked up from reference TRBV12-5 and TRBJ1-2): DARVTQTPRHKVTEMGQEVTMRCQPILGHNTVFWYRQTMMQGLELLAYFRNRAPLDDSGMPKDRFSAEMPDATLATLKIQPSEPRDSAVYFCASGDRGLYGYTFGSGTRLTVV.

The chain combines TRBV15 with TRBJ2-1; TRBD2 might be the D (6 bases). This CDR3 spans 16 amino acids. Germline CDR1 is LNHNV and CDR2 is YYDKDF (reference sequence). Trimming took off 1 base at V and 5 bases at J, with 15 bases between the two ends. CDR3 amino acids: CATSRAALASDNEQFF. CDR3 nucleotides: TGTGCCACCAGCAGAGCGGCTCTAGCGTCTGACAATGAGCAGTTCTTC. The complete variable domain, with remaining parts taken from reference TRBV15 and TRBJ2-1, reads DAMVIQNPRYQVTQFGKPVTLSCSQTLNHNVMYWYQQKSSQAPKLLFHYYDKDFNNEADTPDNFQSRRPNTSFCFLDIRSPGLGDTAMYLCATSRAALASDNEQFFGPGTRLTVL.

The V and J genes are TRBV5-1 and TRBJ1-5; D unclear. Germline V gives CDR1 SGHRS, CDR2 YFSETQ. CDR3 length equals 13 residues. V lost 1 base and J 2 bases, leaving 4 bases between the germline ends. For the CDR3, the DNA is TGCGCCAGCAGCTTGACGGGCAATCAGCCCCAGCATTTT. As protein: CASSLTGNQPQHF.

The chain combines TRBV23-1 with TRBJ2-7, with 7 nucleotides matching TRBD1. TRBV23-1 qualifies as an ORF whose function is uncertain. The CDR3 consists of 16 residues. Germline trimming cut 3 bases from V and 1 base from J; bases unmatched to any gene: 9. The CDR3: CASSHPTGTDSYEQYF. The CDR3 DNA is TGCGCCAGCAGTCATCCCACCGGGACAGATTCCTACGAGCAGTACTTC.

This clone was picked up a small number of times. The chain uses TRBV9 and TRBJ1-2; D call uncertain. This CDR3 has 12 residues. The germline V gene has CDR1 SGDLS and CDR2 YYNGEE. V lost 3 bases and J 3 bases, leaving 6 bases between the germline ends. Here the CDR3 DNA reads TGTGCCAGCAGCGCAACGGACTATGGCTACACCTTC. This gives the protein CASSATDYGYTF.

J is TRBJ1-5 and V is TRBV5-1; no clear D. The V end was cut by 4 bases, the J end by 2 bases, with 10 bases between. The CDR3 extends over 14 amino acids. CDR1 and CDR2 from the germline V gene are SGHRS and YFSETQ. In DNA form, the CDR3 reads TGCGCCAGCAGCCTCAATTTAGGCAATCAGCCCCAGCATTTT. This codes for CASSLNLGNQPQHF.